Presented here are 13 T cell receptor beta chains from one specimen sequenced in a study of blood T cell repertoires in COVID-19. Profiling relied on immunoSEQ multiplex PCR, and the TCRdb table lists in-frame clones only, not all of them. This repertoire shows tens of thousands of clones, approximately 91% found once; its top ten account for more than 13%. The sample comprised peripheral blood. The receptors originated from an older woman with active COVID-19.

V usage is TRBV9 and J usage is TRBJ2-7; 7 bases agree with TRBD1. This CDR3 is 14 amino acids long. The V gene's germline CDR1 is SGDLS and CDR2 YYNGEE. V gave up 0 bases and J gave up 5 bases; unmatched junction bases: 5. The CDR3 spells CASSVGPQGDEQYF. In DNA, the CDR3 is TGTGCCAGCAGCGTAGGCCCTCAGGGGGACGAGCAGTACTTC.

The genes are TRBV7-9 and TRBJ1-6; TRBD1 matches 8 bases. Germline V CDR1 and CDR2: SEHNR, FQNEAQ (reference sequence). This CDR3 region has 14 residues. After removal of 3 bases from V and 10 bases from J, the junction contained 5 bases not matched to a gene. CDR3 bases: TGTGCCAGCAGCTTGCAGGGGGCTAACTCACCCCTCCACTTT. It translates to CASSLQGANSPLHF.

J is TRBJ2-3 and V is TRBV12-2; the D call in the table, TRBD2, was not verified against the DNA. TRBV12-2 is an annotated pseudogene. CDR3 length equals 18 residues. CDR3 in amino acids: CASRLGGTSGGATDTQYF. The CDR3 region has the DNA TGTGCAAGTCGCTTAGGCGGGACTAGCGGGGGAGCCACAGATACGCAGTATTTT.

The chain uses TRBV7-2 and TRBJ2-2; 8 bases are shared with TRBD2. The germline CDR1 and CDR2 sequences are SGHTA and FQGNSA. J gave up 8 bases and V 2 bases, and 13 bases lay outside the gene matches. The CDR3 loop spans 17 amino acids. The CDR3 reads CASSLWTSRGFGGELFF. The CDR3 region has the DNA TGTGCCAGCAGCTTATGGACTAGCAGGGGATTTGGAGGGGAGCTGTTTTTT.

The CDR3 DNA follows: TGTGCCAGCAGTTCCACGGACCAGAGGGACACTGAAGCTTTCTTT. Translation: CASSSTDQRDTEAFF. J is TRBJ1-1 and V is TRBV27; D uncertain. The CDR3 length is 15 residues. Germline values: CDR1 MNHEY, CDR2 SMNVEV (reference sequence). V was clipped by 4 bases and J by 3 bases, with 15 bases between them.

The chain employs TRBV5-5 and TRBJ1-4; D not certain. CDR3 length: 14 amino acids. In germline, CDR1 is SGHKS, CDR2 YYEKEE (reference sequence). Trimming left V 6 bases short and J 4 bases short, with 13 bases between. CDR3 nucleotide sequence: TGTGCCAGCATGAAACGTCTCGGTAATGAAAAACTGTTTTTT. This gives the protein CASMKRLGNEKLFF.

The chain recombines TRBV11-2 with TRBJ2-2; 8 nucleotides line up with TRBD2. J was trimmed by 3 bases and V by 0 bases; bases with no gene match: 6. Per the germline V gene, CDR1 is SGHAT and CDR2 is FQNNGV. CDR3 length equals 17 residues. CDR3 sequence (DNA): TGTGCCAGCAGCTTAGATCTGAGCGGGGGCTACACCGGGGAGCTGTTTTTT. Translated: CASSLDLSGGYTGELFF.

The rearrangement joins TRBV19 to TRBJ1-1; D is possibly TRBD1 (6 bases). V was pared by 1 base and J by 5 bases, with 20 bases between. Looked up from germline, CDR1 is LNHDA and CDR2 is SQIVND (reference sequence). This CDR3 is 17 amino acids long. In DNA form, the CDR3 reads TGTGCCAGTAGTATAGTTGGGCAGGGGAATAAAAGAACTGAAGCTTTCTTT. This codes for CASSIVGQGNKRTEAFF.

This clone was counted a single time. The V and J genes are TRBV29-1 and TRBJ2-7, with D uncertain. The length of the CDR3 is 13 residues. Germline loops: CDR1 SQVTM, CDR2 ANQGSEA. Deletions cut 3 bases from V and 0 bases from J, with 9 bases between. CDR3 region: CSVEQTNSYEQYF. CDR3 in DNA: TGCAGCGTTGAGCAGACAAACTCCTACGAGCAGTACTTC.

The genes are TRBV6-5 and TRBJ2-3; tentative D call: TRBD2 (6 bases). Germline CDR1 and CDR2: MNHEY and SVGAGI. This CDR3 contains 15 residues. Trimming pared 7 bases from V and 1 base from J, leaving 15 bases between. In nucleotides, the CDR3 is TGTGCCAGCACTACTTGGGGCGGGGGCACAGATACGCAGTATTTT. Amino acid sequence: CASTTWGGGTDTQYF.

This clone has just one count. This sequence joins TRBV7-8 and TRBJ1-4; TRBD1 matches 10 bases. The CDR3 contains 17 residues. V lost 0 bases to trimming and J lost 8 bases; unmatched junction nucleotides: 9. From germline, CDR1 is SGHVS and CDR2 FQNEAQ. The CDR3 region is CASSLAPGTGDFEKLFF. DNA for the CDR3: TGTGCCAGCAGCTTAGCGCCTGGGACAGGGGATTTCGAAAAACTGTTTTTT.

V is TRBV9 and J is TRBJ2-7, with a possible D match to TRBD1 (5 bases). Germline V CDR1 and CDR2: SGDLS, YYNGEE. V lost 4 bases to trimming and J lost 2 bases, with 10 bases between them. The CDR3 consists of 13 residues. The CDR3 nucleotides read TGTGCCAGCAGCTTCGACAGTCCCTACGAGCAGTACTTC. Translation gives CASSFDSPYEQYF. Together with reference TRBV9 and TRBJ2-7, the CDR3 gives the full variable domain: DSGVTQTPKHLITATGQRVTLRCSPRSGDLSVYWYQQSLDQGLQFLIQYYNGEERAKGNILERFSAQQFPDLHSELNLSSLELGDSALYFCASSFDSPYEQYFGPGTRLTVT.

The CDR3 here is CATSGGSAGPYNEQFF. Written as DNA, the CDR3 is TGTGCCACCAGTGGGGGATCGGCGGGGCCTTACAATGAGCAGTTCTTC. The chain joins TRBV24-1 to TRBJ2-1, with D maybe TRBD2 (6 bases). The CDR3 runs to 16 residues. Germline V gene data show CDR1 as KGHDR and CDR2 as SFDVKD. Trimming left V 5 bases short and J 4 bases short, with 17 bases between.